The 21 T cell receptor beta chains presented below share a single source sample, sequenced in a study of early T cells in non-severe SARS-CoV-2 infection. TCRdb recomputed calls from the 5' RACE reads with MiXCR, one row per CDR3 protein. The sample contains some 19,000 distinct CDR3 sequences, less than 5% of which appear only once. The sample was whole blood. These receptors were obtained from an adult who was a healthcare worker with PCR-confirmed SARS-CoV-2 infection or an uninfected control (not recorded which).

At least ten counts were recorded for this clonotype. The rearrangement joins TRBV6-1 to TRBJ1-1; D remains unclear. Germline V gives CDR1 MNHNS, CDR2 SASEGT. Trimming removed 7 bases at V and 0 bases at J, with 15 bases between. This CDR3 is built from 15 residues. The chain's CDR3 is CASTFTRTVNTEAFF. CDR3 sequence (DNA): TGTGCCAGCACCTTTACGCGGACGGTGAACACTGAAGCTTTCTTT.

This clonotype was observed many times. The rearrangement joins TRBV6-6 to TRBJ2-7; D is possibly TRBD2 (6 bases). The germline CDR1 and CDR2 sequences are MNHNY and SVGAGI (reference sequence). Trimming removed 6 bases at V and 0 bases at J, with 15 bases between. CDR3 length: 15 residues. The DNA for the CDR3 is TGTGCCAGCAGCCGAAGCGGGCTCTTCTCCTACGAGCAGTACTTC. This translates into CASSRSGLFSYEQYF.

The chain carries TRBV5-5 and TRBJ1-3; maybe TRBD1 (5 bases). V lost 7 bases to trimming and J lost 0 bases, with 11 bases between them. The CDR3 contains 14 residues. Germline assignment: CDR1 SGHKS and CDR2 YYEKEE (reference sequence). CDR3 region: CASARTLSGNTIYF. The CDR3 DNA reads TGTGCCAGCGCCCGGACACTCTCTGGAAACACCATATATTTT.

Many counts were recorded for this clonotype. The chain employs TRBV7-9 and TRBJ1-2; TRBD1 is a possible D gene (5 bases). The V end lost 3 bases, the J end lost 4 bases, and 12 bases lay between the germline ends. The CDR3 spans 14 residues. CDR1 and CDR2 from the germline V gene are SEHNR and FQNEAQ (reference sequence). CDR3 nucleotide sequence: TGTGCCAGCAGCTTGGGGAGGGGACTCTATGGCTACACCTTC. It is translated as CASSLGRGLYGYTF.

The chain couples TRBV7-3 to TRBJ1-1, with 7 bases that match TRBD1. Trimming removed 8 bases from V and 1 base from J; junction bases left unmatched: 4. CDR3 length: 13 amino acids. CDR1 SGHTA and CDR2 FQGTGA come from the germline V gene. The CDR3 nucleotides read TGTGCCAGCGGAACAGGGGCGAACACTGAAGCTTTCTTT. It codes for CASGTGANTEAFF.

This clonotype was recorded at least ten times. The chain joins TRBV6-1 to TRBJ1-1, with D hard to call. CDR3 length: 16 amino acids. Germline V lookup: CDR1 MNHNS, CDR2 SASEGT. Trimming took 4 bases from V and 0 from J, leaving 15 bases between them. The CDR3 here is CASSGGGRSVNTEAFF. The CDR3 nucleotides read TGTGCCAGCAGTGGGGGAGGACGATCAGTGAACACTGAAGCTTTCTTT.

At least ten counts were recorded for this clonotype. This sequence joins TRBV5-3 and TRBJ2-5; D remains ambiguous. Being an ORF, TRBV5-3 has a function that is uncertain. This CDR3 contains 11 residues. V gave up 0 bases and J gave up 5 bases, with 2 bases separating them. CDR3 loop: CARSLEETQYF. DNA of the CDR3: TGTGCCAGAAGCTTGGAGGAGACCCAGTACTTC.

This clonotype was seen repeatedly, ten times or more. The V gene is TRBV5-1, the J gene TRBJ1-2, with unresolved D. This CDR3 region has 14 residues. Germline values: CDR1 SGHRS, CDR2 YFSETQ. Trimming took off 4 bases at V and 0 bases at J, with 10 bases between the two ends. CDR3 sequence: CASSATGANYGYTF. The CDR3 nucleotides read TGCGCCAGCAGCGCAACCGGGGCTAACTATGGCTACACCTTC.

This clonotype was detected only a few times. The V gene is TRBV27, the J gene TRBJ2-3; 11 nucleotides line up with TRBD2. Trimming at V came to 6 bases and at J to 4 bases, leaving 6 bases not matched to a gene. The germline V gene encodes CDR1 MNHEY and CDR2 SMNVEV (reference sequence). The CDR3 runs 15 residues. CDR3 DNA: TGTGCCAGCAGCCCTATGACTAGCGGGGCAGATACGCAGTATTTT. Protein: CASSPMTSGADTQYF.

In the case of this clonotype: Just one base apart from a much larger clone, this may be a read error. The V call is TRBV20-1, the J call TRBJ2-7, with a weak D call TRBD1 (5 bases). The CDR3 loop spans 13 amino acids. Between the trimmed V and J ends, which lost 3 bases and 3 bases, there was a span of 12 bases. CDR1 and CDR2 (germline): DFQATT, SNEGSKA (reference sequence). The CDR3 sequence: CSASLGPDYEQYF. CDR3 DNA: TGCAGTGCTAGTCTGGGGCCCGACTACGAGCAGTACTTC.

This clonotype has at least ten counts. V gene TRBV20-1 combines with J gene TRBJ2-1, with D perhaps matching TRBD2 (5 bases). Per the germline V gene, CDR1 is DFQATT and CDR2 is SNEGSKA (reference sequence). There are 11 residues in the CDR3. V was cut by 5 bases and J by 7 bases, with 9 bases left in between. Here the CDR3 DNA reads TGCAGTGCTCGGACTGTGAATGAGCAGTTCTTC. Its protein product is CSARTVNEQFF.

This clonotype was observed at least ten times. The chain is built from TRBV9 and TRBJ1-3; D is ambiguous. CDR1 and CDR2 (germline): SGDLS, YYNGEE. Trimming left V 3 bases short and J 1 base short, with 8 bases between. The CDR3 extends over 14 amino acids. For the CDR3, the DNA is TGTGCCAGCAGCGCAGAATGGTCTGGAAACACCATATATTTT. It yields the protein CASSAEWSGNTIYF.

This clonotype showed up many times. The chain employs TRBV20-1 and TRBJ1-2, with D possibly matching TRBD1 (5 bases). This CDR3 has 14 amino acids. The germline V and J ends were trimmed by 1 base and 0 bases, with 9 bases remaining between them. Germline assignment: CDR1 DFQATT and CDR2 SNEGSKA (reference sequence). CDR3 in DNA: TGCAGTGCTAGAGGGGGACCTACTAACTATGGCTACACCTTC. It is translated as CSARGGPTNYGYTF.

DNA for the CDR3: TGTGCCAGCAGTGTAGGCAGGAGCGTACAAGAGACCCAGTACTTC. Its protein product is CASSVGRSVQETQYF. This chain connects TRBV2 to TRBJ2-5; D remains unclear. Trimming removed 4 bases from V and 2 bases from J, with 14 bases in between. Germline CDR1 SNHLY, CDR2 FYNNEI. The CDR3 is 15 amino acids.

This clonotype has at least ten counts. The junction departs from the called germline gene at one end, perhaps through a read error. The V call is TRBV5-4, the J call TRBJ1-2, with D possibly being TRBD1 (5 bases). The CDR3 has 15 amino acids. CDR1 is SGHNT, CDR2 YYREEE, per germline (reference sequence). CDR3: CVSSFGQTTNYGYTF. Here the CDR3 DNA reads TGTGTCAGCAGCTTTGGACAAACGACTAACTATGGCTACACCTTC.

This clonotype was seen repeatedly, ten times or more. CDR3 sequence (DNA): TGTGCCAGCAGTGCGCCGCTACGAAATCCAAATCAGCCCCAGCATTTT. It encodes CASSAPLRNPNQPQHF. The rearrangement joins TRBV6-1 to TRBJ1-5; D remains ambiguous. The CDR3 has 16 amino acids. Trimming shortened V by 4 bases and J by 4 bases, and 17 bases separated the two germline ends. Germline CDR1 reads MNHNS; CDR2 reads SASEGT.

In this sample, this clonotype turned up many times. This chain links TRBV27 with TRBJ2-7; D may correspond to TRBD1 or TRBD2 (6 bases each). The CDR3 is 18 residues long. Deletions cut 3 bases from V and 6 bases from J, with 27 bases between. Looked up from germline, CDR1 is MNHEY and CDR2 is SMNVEV (reference sequence). In nucleotides, the CDR3 is TGTGCCAGCAGTTTGACGTTAACGGGGGCAGGGGTTAGTCTCGAGCAGTACTTC. The encoded protein is CASSLTLTGAGVSLEQYF.

This clonotype was observed at least ten times. The chain has TRBV4-1 and TRBJ1-1; tentative D call: TRBD1 (5 bases). Germline-derived CDR1 and CDR2 are MGHRA and YSYEKL. This CDR3 spans 14 amino acids. V shed 5 bases and J shed 11 bases, with 21 bases lying between them. CDR3 nucleotides: TGCGCCAGCAGCTTCAGAGGTGAGACAGACGACGCTTTCTTT. Translating gives CASSFRGETDDAFF.

This clonotype was observed at least ten times. This sequence joins TRBV29-1 and TRBJ1-1; TRBD1 might be the D (5 bases). The CDR3 sequence is 13 residues long. With 7 bases removed from V and 7 bases from J, the gap between germline ends came to 19 bases. Germline loops: CDR1 SQVTM, CDR2 ANQGSEA. CDR3 DNA sequence: TGCAGCGCAGCCCTTTTGTGGGGGGTTGAAGCTTTCTTT. As protein: CSAALLWGVEAFF.

In this sample, this clonotype turned up many times. CDR3 sequence reads: CATSTGAGDSPLHF. The CDR3 DNA reads TGTGCCACCTCGACAGGGGCGGGGGATTCACCCCTCCACTTT. The chain recombines TRBV25-1 with TRBJ1-6, with 8 bases matching TRBD1. J gave up 8 bases and V 10 bases, and 10 bases lay outside the gene matches. There are 14 residues in the CDR3. Germline CDR1 is MGHDK and CDR2 is SYGVNS.

The chain joins TRBV6-5 to TRBJ1-2; 7 nucleotides agree with TRBD1. After removal of 6 bases from V and 1 base from J, the junction contained 5 bases not matched to a gene. Germline CDR1 reads MNHEY; CDR2 reads SVGAGI. This CDR3 spans 14 amino acids. In DNA, the CDR3 is TGTGCCAGCAGGGGACAGACCCTTAACTATGGCTACACCTTC. Its translation: CASRGQTLNYGYTF.